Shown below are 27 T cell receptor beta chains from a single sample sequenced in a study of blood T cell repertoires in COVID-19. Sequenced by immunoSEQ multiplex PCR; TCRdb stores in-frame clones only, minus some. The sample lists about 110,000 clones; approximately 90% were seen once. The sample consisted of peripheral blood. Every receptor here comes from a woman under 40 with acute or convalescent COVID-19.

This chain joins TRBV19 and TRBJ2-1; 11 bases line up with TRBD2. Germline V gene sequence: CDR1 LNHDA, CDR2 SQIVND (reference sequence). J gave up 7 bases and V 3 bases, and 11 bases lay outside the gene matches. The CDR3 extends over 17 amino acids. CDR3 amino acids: CASSMGSSGGAGNEQFF. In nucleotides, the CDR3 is TGTGCCAGTAGTATGGGTAGTAGCGGGGGGGCCGGGAATGAGCAGTTCTTC. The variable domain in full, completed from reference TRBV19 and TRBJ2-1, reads DGGITQSPKYLFRKEGQNVTLSCEQNLNHDAMYWYRQDPGQGLRLIYYSQIVNDFQKGDIAEGYSVSREKKESFPLTVTSAQKNPTAFYLCASSMGSSGGAGNEQFFGPGTRLTVL.

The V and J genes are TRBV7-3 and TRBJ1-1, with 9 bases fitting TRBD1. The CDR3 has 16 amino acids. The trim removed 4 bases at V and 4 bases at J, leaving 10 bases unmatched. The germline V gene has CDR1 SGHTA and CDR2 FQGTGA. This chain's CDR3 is CASSSLGQGLGTEAFF. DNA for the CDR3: TGTGCCAGCAGCTCACTGGGACAGGGTTTGGGCACTGAAGCTTTCTTT.

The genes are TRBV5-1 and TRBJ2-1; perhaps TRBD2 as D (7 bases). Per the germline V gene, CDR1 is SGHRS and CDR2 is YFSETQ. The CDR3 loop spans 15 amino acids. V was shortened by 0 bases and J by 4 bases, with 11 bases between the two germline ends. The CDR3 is CASSLAAGAYNEQFF. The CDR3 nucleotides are TGCGCCAGCAGCTTGGCTGCGGGGGCGTACAATGAGCAGTTCTTC. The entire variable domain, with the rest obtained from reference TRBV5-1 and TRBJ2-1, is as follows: KAGVTQTPRYLIKTRGQQVTLSCSPISGHRSVSWYQQTPGQGLQFLFEYFSETQRNKGNFPGRFSGRQFSNSRSEMNVSTLELGDSALYLCASSLAAGAYNEQFFGPGTRLTVL.

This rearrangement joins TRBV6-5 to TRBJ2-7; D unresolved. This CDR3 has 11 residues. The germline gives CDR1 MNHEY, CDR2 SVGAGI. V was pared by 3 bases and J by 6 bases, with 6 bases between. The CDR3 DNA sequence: TGTGCCAGCAGTTATGGCTCCGAGCAGTACTTC. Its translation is CASSYGSEQYF.

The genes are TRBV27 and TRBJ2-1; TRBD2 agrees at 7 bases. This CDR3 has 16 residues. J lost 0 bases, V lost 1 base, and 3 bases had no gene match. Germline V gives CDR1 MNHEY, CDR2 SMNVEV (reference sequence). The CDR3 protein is CASSLWRGSSYNEQFF. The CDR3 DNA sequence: TGTGCCAGCAGTTTATGGCGGGGGAGCTCCTACAATGAGCAGTTCTTC.

The CDR3 here is CSASWDSAYEQYF. The CDR3 coding sequence is TGCAGCGCATCATGGGACAGCGCCTACGAGCAGTACTTC. The chain carries TRBV29-1 and TRBJ2-7, with TRBD1 identical over 7 bases. Germline loops: CDR1 SQVTM, CDR2 ANQGSEA. The CDR3 sequence is 13 residues long. V was pared by 7 bases and J by 2 bases, with 8 bases of the junction left unmatched.

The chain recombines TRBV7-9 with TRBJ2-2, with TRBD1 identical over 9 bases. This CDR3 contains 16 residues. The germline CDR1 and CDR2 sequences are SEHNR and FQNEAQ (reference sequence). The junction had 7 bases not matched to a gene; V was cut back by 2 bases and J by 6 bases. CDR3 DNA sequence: TGTGCCAGCAGCTTACCGAGGACAGGGGCCGCCGGGGAGCTGTTTTTT. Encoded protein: CASSLPRTGAAGELFF.

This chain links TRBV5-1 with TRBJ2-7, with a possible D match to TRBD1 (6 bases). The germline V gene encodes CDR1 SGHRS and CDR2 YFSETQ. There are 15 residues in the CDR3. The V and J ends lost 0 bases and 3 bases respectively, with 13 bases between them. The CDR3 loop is CASSLAPGANYEQYF. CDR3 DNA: TGCGCCAGCAGCTTGGCCCCAGGGGCAAACTACGAGCAGTACTTC.

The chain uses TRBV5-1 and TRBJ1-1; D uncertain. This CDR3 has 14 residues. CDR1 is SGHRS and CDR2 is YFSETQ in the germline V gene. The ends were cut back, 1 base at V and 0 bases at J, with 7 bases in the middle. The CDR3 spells CASSLNGMNTEAFF. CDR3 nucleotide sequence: TGCGCCAGCAGCTTGAACGGTATGAACACTGAAGCTTTCTTT.

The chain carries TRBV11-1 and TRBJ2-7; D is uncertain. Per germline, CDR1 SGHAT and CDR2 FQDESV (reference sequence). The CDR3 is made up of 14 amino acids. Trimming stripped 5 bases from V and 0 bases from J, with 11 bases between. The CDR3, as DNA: TGTGCCAGCAGCCTGGCCCTTCTCTCCTACGAGCAGTACTTC. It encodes CASSLALLSYEQYF.

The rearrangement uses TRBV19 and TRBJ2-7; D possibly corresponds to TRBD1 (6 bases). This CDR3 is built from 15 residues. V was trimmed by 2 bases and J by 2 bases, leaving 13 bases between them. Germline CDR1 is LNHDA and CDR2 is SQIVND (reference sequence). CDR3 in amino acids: CASSIRTGITYEQYF. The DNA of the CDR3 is TGTGCCAGTAGTATAAGAACAGGGATTACCTACGAGCAGTACTTC.

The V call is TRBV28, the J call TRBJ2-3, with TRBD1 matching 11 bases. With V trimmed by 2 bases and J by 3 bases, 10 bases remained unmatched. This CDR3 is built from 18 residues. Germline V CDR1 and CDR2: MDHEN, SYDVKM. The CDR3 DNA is TGTGCCAGCAGTTTAGTTCCCGGGACAGGGGGGGGGACAGATACGCAGTATTTT. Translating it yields CASSLVPGTGGGTDTQYF.

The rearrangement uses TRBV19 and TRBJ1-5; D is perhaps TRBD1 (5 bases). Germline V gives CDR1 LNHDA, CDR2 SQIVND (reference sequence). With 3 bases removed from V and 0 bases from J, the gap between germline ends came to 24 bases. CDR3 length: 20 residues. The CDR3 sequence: CASSMAISTGTANSNQPQHF. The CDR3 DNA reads TGTGCCAGTAGTATGGCGATCTCTACAGGAACAGCTAATAGCAATCAGCCCCAGCATTTT.

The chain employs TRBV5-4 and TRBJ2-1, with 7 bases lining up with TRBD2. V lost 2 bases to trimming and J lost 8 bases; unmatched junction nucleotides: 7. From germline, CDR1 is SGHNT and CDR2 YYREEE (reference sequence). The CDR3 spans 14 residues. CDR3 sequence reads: CASSLAGISDEQFF. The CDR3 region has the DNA TGTGCCAGCAGCTTAGCGGGAATCTCCGATGAGCAGTTCTTC.

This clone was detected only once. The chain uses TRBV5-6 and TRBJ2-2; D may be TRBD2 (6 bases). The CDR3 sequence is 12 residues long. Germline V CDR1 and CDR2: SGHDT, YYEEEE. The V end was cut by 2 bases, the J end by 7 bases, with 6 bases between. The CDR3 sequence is CASSFGGGELFF. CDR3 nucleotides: TGTGCCAGCAGCTTCGGGGGCGGGGAGCTGTTTTTT.

Written as DNA, the CDR3 is TGTGCCAGCAACAAGGGGGTGTCAGGCAATGAGCAGTTCTTC. It yields the protein CASNKGVSGNEQFF. The gene calls are TRBV9 and TRBJ2-1; tentatively, D is TRBD1 (6 bases). This CDR3 spans 14 amino acids. Germline V gives CDR1 SGDLS, CDR2 YYNGEE. Trimming removed 6 bases at V and 6 bases at J, with 16 bases between.

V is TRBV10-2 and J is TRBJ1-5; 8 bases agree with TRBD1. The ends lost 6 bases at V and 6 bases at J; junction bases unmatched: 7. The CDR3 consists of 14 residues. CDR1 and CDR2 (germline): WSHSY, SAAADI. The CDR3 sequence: CASRLGQGRQPQHF. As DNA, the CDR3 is TGCGCCAGCAGGTTAGGACAGGGCCGTCAGCCCCAGCATTTT.

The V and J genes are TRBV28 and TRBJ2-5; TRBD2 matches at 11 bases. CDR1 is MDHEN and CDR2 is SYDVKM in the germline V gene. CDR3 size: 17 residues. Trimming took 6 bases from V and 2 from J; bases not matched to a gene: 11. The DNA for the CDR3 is TGTGCCAGCAGATATAGCGGGGGGGCGAGAGGGCAAGAGACCCAGTACTTC. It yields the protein CASRYSGGARGQETQYF.

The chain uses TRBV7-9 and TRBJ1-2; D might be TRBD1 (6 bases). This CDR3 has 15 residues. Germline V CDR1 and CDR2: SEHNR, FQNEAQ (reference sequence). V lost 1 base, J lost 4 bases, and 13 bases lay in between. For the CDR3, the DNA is TGTGCCAGCAGCTTAGAGGGGGTTCACAGCTATGGCTACACCTTC. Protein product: CASSLEGVHSYGYTF.

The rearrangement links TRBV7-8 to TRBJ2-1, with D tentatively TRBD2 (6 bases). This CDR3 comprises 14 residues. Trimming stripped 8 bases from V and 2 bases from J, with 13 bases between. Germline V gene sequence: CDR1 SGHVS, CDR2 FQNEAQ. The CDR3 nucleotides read TGTGCCAGCCGCCCCGGGGGAGCCTACAATGAGCAGTTCTTC. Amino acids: CASRPGGAYNEQFF.

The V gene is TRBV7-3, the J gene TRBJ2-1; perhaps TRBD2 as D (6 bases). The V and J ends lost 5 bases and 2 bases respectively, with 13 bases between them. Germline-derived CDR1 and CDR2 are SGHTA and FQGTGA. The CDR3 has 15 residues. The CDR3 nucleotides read TGTGCCAGCAGCCCTCCTGGCGGGGCCTACAATGAGCAGTTCTTC. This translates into CASSPPGGAYNEQFF.

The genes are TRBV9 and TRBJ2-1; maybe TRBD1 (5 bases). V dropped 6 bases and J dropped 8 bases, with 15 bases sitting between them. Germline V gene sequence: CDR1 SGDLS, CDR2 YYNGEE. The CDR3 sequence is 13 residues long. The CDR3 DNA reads TGTGCCAGCAACCTGAATCCCAGGGATGAGCAGTTCTTC. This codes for CASNLNPRDEQFF.

CDR3: CASSLAGGGSYNEQFF. As DNA, the CDR3 is TGCGCCAGCAGCTTGGCTGGCGGGGGCTCCTACAATGAGCAGTTCTTC. V usage is TRBV5-1 and J usage is TRBJ2-1, with 7 positions matching TRBD2. The junction had 3 bases not matched to a gene; V was cut back by 0 bases and J by 0 bases. The CDR3 contains 16 residues. The germline V gene encodes CDR1 SGHRS and CDR2 YFSETQ. Looking up the rest from reference TRBV5-1 and TRBJ2-1 gives the full variable domain: KAGVTQTPRYLIKTRGQQVTLSCSPISGHRSVSWYQQTPGQGLQFLFEYFSETQRNKGNFPGRFSGRQFSNSRSEMNVSTLELGDSALYLCASSLAGGGSYNEQFFGPGTRLTVL.

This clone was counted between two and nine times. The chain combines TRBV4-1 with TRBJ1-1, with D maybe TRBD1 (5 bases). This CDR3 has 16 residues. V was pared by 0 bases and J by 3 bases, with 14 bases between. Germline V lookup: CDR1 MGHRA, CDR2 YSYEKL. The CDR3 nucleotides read TGCGCCAGCAGCCAAGAATATCCAGGGAAACACACTGAAGCTTTCTTT. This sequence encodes CASSQEYPGKHTEAFF.

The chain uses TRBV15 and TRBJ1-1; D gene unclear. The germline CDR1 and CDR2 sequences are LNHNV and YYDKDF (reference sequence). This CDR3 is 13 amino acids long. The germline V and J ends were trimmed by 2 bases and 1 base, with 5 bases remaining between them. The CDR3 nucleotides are TGTGCCACCAGCAGACGGGGGAACACTGAAGCTTTCTTT. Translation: CATSRRGNTEAFF.

The CDR3 bases are TGCGCCAGCAGCGACGCTCCCGGGCAGGGTGAGGCCGGGGAGCTGTTTTTT. It yields the protein CASSDAPGQGEAGELFF. The chain combines TRBV5-1 with TRBJ2-2; tentatively, D is TRBD1 (5 bases). The CDR3 has 17 residues. Germline loops: CDR1 SGHRS, CDR2 YFSETQ. V was cut by 4 bases and J by 6 bases, with 22 bases left in between. The full variable domain, with the rest looked up from reference TRBV5-1 and TRBJ2-2, is KAGVTQTPRYLIKTRGQQVTLSCSPISGHRSVSWYQQTPGQGLQFLFEYFSETQRNKGNFPGRFSGRQFSNSRSEMNVSTLELGDSALYLCASSDAPGQGEAGELFFGEGSRLTVL.

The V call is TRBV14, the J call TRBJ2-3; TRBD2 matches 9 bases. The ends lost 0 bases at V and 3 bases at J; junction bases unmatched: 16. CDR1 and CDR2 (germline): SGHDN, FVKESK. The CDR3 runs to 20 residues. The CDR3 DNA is TGTGCCAGCAGCCAAGAAGCCCTCTCGGCATGGCGGGAGGGGACAGATACGCAGTATTTT. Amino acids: CASSQEALSAWREGTDTQYF.